The 27 T cell receptor beta chains below all came from one sample that was sequenced in a study of graft-versus-host responses after intestinal transplantation. Produced via immunoSEQ multiplex PCR; TCRdb's table is partial and in-frame only. The sample includes about 31,000 clones, about 79% of them seen just once. Their antigen targets remain unknown. Source: unstimulated CD8+ T cells sorted from spleen or lymph node cells, taken before intestinal transplant. These receptors originate from a human donor who received an intestinal transplant.

J is TRBJ2-3 and V is TRBV2; 13 bases align to TRBD2. The germline V gene has CDR1 SNHLY and CDR2 FYNNEI. This CDR3 region has 16 residues. J lost 6 bases, V lost 5 bases, and 8 bases had no gene match. CDR3 coding DNA: TGTGCCAGCAGTTTTACTAGCGGGAGGGCCTTGGATACGCAGTATTTT. Translated, it gives CASSFTSGRALDTQYF.

This clone was recorded only once. This chain uses TRBV9 with TRBJ2-7; a weak D match, TRBD1 (7 bases). The germline V and J ends were trimmed by 4 bases and 2 bases, with 22 bases remaining between them. This CDR3 is built from 17 residues. CDR1 is SGDLS and CDR2 is YYNGEE in the germline V gene. For the CDR3, the DNA is TGTGCCAGCAGCCCAAACAGGGGTTGGGGGGATCCCTACGAGCAGTACTTC. Its translation: CASSPNRGWGDPYEQYF.

This clone occurred a few times. The V gene is TRBV25-1, the J gene TRBJ2-7; TRBD2 aligns across 10 bases. Trimming took 2 bases from V and 3 from J; bases not matched to a gene: 4. The CDR3 consists of 15 residues. Germline V CDR1 and CDR2: MGHDK, SYGVNS. The CDR3, as DNA: TGTGCCAGCAGTGAACCTGGACTAGCGGTCTACGAGCAGTACTTC. It translates to CASSEPGLAVYEQYF.

This clone was seen just once. J is TRBJ1-5 and V is TRBV2; D is perhaps TRBD1 (6 bases). V was trimmed by 5 bases and J by 3 bases, leaving 8 bases between them. Germline V gives CDR1 SNHLY, CDR2 FYNNEI. This CDR3 comprises 13 residues. The CDR3 is CASSQGYNQPQHF. The CDR3 DNA reads as TGTGCCAGCAGTCAGGGGTACAATCAGCCCCAGCATTTT.

The V gene is TRBV4-1, the J gene TRBJ2-1; D is undetermined. CDR1 and CDR2 from the germline V gene are MGHRA and YSYEKL. The CDR3 is 16 residues long. The germline V and J ends were trimmed by 0 bases and 2 bases, with 11 bases remaining between them. CDR3 in amino acids: CASSQDAASPYNEQFF. CDR3 DNA: TGCGCCAGCAGCCAAGATGCGGCGTCCCCCTACAATGAGCAGTTCTTC.

The chain joins TRBV7-8 to TRBJ2-7; 9 nucleotides agree with TRBD2. The CDR3 is 16 amino acids. V gave up 5 bases and J gave up 0 bases; unmatched junction bases: 8. In germline, CDR1 is SGHVS, CDR2 FQNEAQ. The DNA for the CDR3 is TGTGCCAGCAGCGAGACAGGACTAGCGTCCTCCTACGAGCAGTACTTC. Protein sequence: CASSETGLASSYEQYF.

The chain couples TRBV9 to TRBJ2-7; maybe TRBD2 (6 bases). Per the germline V gene, CDR1 is SGDLS and CDR2 is YYNGEE. V lost 5 bases, J lost 6 bases, and 18 bases lay in between. The CDR3 has 14 residues. CDR3: CASSLRLESGEQYF. The CDR3 coding sequence is TGTGCCAGCAGTTTGAGACTAGAATCGGGCGAGCAGTACTTC.

Only a few counts were recorded for this clone. The chain joins TRBV27 to TRBJ1-5; 9 positions agree with TRBD1. Germline V lookup: CDR1 MNHEY, CDR2 SMNVEV (reference sequence). The V and J ends lost 4 bases and 7 bases, in that order; junction bases with no gene match: 5. There are 14 residues in the CDR3. This chain's CDR3 is CASSSRQGVQPQHF. The CDR3 DNA reads as TGTGCCAGCAGTTCAAGACAGGGGGTGCAGCCCCAGCATTTT.

The chain joins TRBV19 to TRBJ2-3; possible D gene TRBD2, 7 bases. V was pared by 5 bases and J by 6 bases, with 18 bases between. The CDR3 is 15 amino acids. Germline V CDR1 and CDR2: LNHDA, SQIVND (reference sequence). CDR3 residues: CASSPRGGALDTQYF. As DNA, the CDR3 is TGTGCCAGTAGTCCAAGGGGGGGAGCACTGGATACGCAGTATTTT.

The chain employs TRBV7-9 and TRBJ1-5; D may be TRBD1 (5 bases). The CDR3 is made up of 13 amino acids. Looked up from germline, CDR1 is SEHNR and CDR2 is FQNEAQ (reference sequence). Deletions cut 5 bases from V and 3 bases from J, with 8 bases between. The CDR3 DNA reads TGTGCCAGCAGCGGGGGGGACAATCAGCCCCAGCATTTT. This encodes CASSGGDNQPQHF.

The sample holds one count of this clone. This rearrangement joins TRBV6-5 to TRBJ1-1, with a weak D call TRBD1 (6 bases). The CDR3 loop spans 12 amino acids. CDR1 MNHEY and CDR2 SVGAGI come from the germline V gene. The germline V and J ends were trimmed by 8 bases and 3 bases, with 10 bases remaining between them. The CDR3 region has the DNA TGTGCCAGCTATAAGGGGGACACTGAAGCTTTCTTT. Encoded protein: CASYKGDTEAFF.

The V and J genes are TRBV12-5 and TRBJ2-1, with 9 bases identical to TRBD1. The junction had 9 bases not matched to a gene; V was cut back by 7 bases and J by 14 bases. The CDR3 is 12 residues long. Germline assignment: CDR1 LGHNT and CDR2 FRNRAP. The CDR3 is CASATWTGEEFF. Written as DNA, the CDR3 is TGTGCTAGTGCCACCTGGACAGGGGAGGAGTTCTTC. The full variable domain, in which reference TRBV12-5 and TRBJ2-1 provide the parts outside the CDR3, is DARVTQTPRHKVTEMGQEVTMRCQPILGHNTVFWYRQTMMQGLELLAYFRNRAPLDDSGMPKDRFSAEMPDATLATLKIQPSEPRDSAVYFCASATWTGEEFFGPGTRLTVL.

V usage is TRBV19 and J usage is TRBJ1-6, with D perhaps matching TRBD1 (5 bases). The CDR3 spans 20 residues. V was clipped by 0 bases and J by 1 base, with 19 bases between them. In germline, CDR1 is LNHDA, CDR2 SQIVND (reference sequence). The CDR3 nucleotides read TGTGCCAGTAGTATAGAGTTAGAAAGGGGCGGCCCGTCCTATAATTCACCCCTCCACTTT. Amino acids: CASSIELERGGPSYNSPLHF. Full variable domain (outside the CDR3, taken from reference TRBV19 and TRBJ1-6): DGGITQSPKYLFRKEGQNVTLSCEQNLNHDAMYWYRQDPGQGLRLIYYSQIVNDFQKGDIAEGYSVSREKKESFPLTVTSAQKNPTAFYLCASSIELERGGPSYNSPLHFGNGTRLTVT.

This clone was picked up a small number of times. The chain uses TRBV27 and TRBJ2-5; 8 bases map to TRBD2. The junction had 14 bases not matched to a gene; V was cut back by 6 bases and J by 5 bases. This CDR3 is built from 16 residues. Germline assignment: CDR1 MNHEY and CDR2 SMNVEV (reference sequence). The CDR3 region is CASSSAYGGAGETQYF. The DNA of the CDR3 is TGTGCCAGCAGCTCCGCCTACGGGGGGGCTGGGGAGACCCAGTACTTC.

This clone has only a few counts. The CDR3 DNA reads TGTGCCAGCAGCGGTCTAGCGGGATTTGGTGAGCAGTTCTTC. Protein product: CASSGLAGFGEQFF. The J gene is TRBJ2-1, the V gene TRBV9; TRBD2 aligns across 9 bases. The germline CDR1 and CDR2 sequences are SGDLS and YYNGEE. Unmatched junction bases numbered 7, after V lost 3 bases and J lost 9 bases. CDR3 length equals 14 residues.

V and J are TRBV7-6 and TRBJ2-7; 7 bases are a match to TRBD1. The CDR3 has 14 amino acids. The V segment lost 8 bases and the J segment 5 bases; nucleotides outside the gene matches: 12. Germline loops: CDR1 SGHVS, CDR2 FNYEAQ. CDR3 sequence: CASSLTGRIHEQYF. CDR3 bases: TGTGCCAGCTCCCTGACAGGGAGAATACACGAGCAGTACTTC. The full variable domain, rest sourced from reference TRBV7-6 and TRBJ2-7, is GAGVSQSPRYKVTKRGQDVALRCDPISGHVSLYWYRQALGQGPEFLTYFNYEAQQDKSGLPNDRFSAERPEGSISTLTIQRTEQRDSAMYRCASSLTGRIHEQYFGPGTRLTVT.

The chain couples TRBV4-1 to TRBJ2-3; perhaps TRBD2 as D (5 bases). The CDR3 consists of 13 residues. The V and J ends lost 4 bases and 11 bases respectively, with 16 bases between them. Looked up from germline, CDR1 is MGHRA and CDR2 is YSYEKL. The CDR3 sequence: CASSLQVSVGQYF. DNA for the CDR3: TGCGCCAGCAGCCTCCAAGTTAGCGTGGGGCAGTATTTT.

This clone was recorded once. The chain is built from TRBV19 and TRBJ1-3; tentatively, D is TRBD1 (5 bases). Between the trimmed V and J ends, which lost 3 bases and 0 bases, there was a span of 12 bases. CDR3 length equals 16 residues. CDR1 is LNHDA, CDR2 SQIVND, per germline (reference sequence). The CDR3 here is CASSIEGAYSGNTIYF. The CDR3 coding sequence is TGTGCCAGTAGTATCGAAGGGGCCTACTCTGGAAACACCATATATTTT.

This clone has more than one count but fewer than ten. The chain has TRBV7-9 and TRBJ1-2; D is ambiguous. The germline CDR1 and CDR2 sequences are SEHNR and FQNEAQ (reference sequence). The CDR3 loop spans 15 amino acids. Trimming pared 1 base from V and 2 bases from J, leaving 11 bases between. DNA for the CDR3: TGTGCCAGCAGCTTAGGCGTGGTACAGAACTATGGCTACACCTTC. Protein: CASSLGVVQNYGYTF. The full variable domain, with the rest looked up from reference TRBV7-9 and TRBJ1-2, is DTGVSQNPRHKITKRGQNVTFRCDPISEHNRLYWYRQTLGQGPEFLTYFQNEAQLEKSRLLSDRFSAERPKGSFSTLEIQRTEQGDSAMYLCASSLGVVQNYGYTFGSGTRLTVV.

This chain joins TRBV5-1 and TRBJ2-2; TRBD1 matches 7 bases. The CDR3 covers 16 residues. Germline trimming cut 5 bases from V and 4 bases from J; bases unmatched to any gene: 11. The V gene's germline CDR1 is SGHRS and CDR2 YFSETQ. The CDR3 DNA reads as TGCGCCAGCAGTTCAGTAGGGGGCAAGGGCACCGGGGAGCTGTTTTTT. Its translation is CASSSVGGKGTGELFF.

The chain employs TRBV28 and TRBJ2-7, with D perhaps TRBD2 (6 bases). Germline assignment: CDR1 MDHEN and CDR2 SYDVKM. The CDR3 covers 17 residues. The germline V and J ends were trimmed by 8 bases and 4 bases, with 27 bases remaining between them. The CDR3: CASYTGRGWDGHYEQYF. The CDR3 DNA is TGTGCCAGCTACACAGGTCGGGGGTGGGACGGACATTACGAGCAGTACTTC.

The chain is built from TRBV28 and TRBJ1-2; D unresolved. Trimming took 6 bases from V and 4 from J, leaving 3 bases between them. The CDR3 extends over 10 amino acids. Germline CDR1 and CDR2: MDHEN and SYDVKM. The CDR3 DNA reads TGTGCCAGCAGCGGCTATGGCTACACCTTC. Its translation: CASSGYGYTF.

J is TRBJ2-1 and V is TRBV19, with TRBD2 identical over 7 bases. Germline values: CDR1 LNHDA, CDR2 SQIVND (reference sequence). This CDR3 region has 13 residues. J was trimmed by 13 bases and V by 5 bases; bases with no gene match: 11. The CDR3 DNA sequence: TGTGCCAGTAGTCCCACTAGCGTGACCGAACAGTTCTTC. This encodes CASSPTSVTEQFF.

The chain couples TRBV6-4 to TRBJ2-1, with 12 bases that match TRBD2. Germline V gene sequence: CDR1 MRHNA, CDR2 SNTAGT. J gave up 6 bases and V 6 bases, and 6 bases lay outside the gene matches. The CDR3 is 15 residues long. CDR3 in amino acids: CASSASGGAVNEQFF. CDR3 nucleotide sequence: TGTGCCAGCAGCGCTAGCGGGGGGGCGGTCAATGAGCAGTTCTTC.

CDR3 DNA sequence: TGTGCCAGCAGCCCCGTAACGAACACCGGGGAGCTGTTTTTT. It is translated as CASSPVTNTGELFF. This chain links TRBV6-5 with TRBJ2-2; D is unclear. Germline CDR1 is MNHEY and CDR2 is SVGAGI. Trimming cost V 6 bases and J 0 bases, with 8 bases left between them. The CDR3 consists of 14 residues.

V is TRBV9 and J is TRBJ2-5, with 10 bases identical to TRBD2. The CDR3 totals 16 residues. CDR1 and CDR2 (germline): SGDLS, YYNGEE. Trimming at V came to 4 bases and at J to 5 bases, leaving 11 bases not matched to a gene. The DNA of the CDR3 is TGTGCCAGCAGCCAAACCGGCTCAGCGGGAGGGGAGACCCAGTACTTC. Amino acid sequence: CASSQTGSAGGETQYF.

This clone was recorded a few times. CDR3 sequence (DNA): TGTGCCAGCAGTGAAGTAGGACTAGCTCAAGAGACCCAGTACTTC. It translates to CASSEVGLAQETQYF. The V call is TRBV6-1, the J call TRBJ2-5; 8 bases are a match to TRBD2. With V trimmed by 1 base and J by 2 bases, 3 bases remained unmatched. CDR3 size: 15 residues. CDR1 is MNHNS and CDR2 is SASEGT in the germline V gene.